The TCR beta chain described here comes from a study of post-analysis software for immune sequencing data. On the study more broadly: Relapsing-remitting, secondary progressive and progressive-relapsing courses of multiple sclerosis were included. Study-wide results and caveats: Those with multiple sclerosis, the patient group, showed significantly lower normalized Chao1 diversity than controls. Batch-mates among the samples co-clustered strongly by F measure. Controls had lower frequencies than patients of four or five TRBV segments, which included TRBV5-6, TRBV5-1 and TRBV20-1.

As to this clonotype: Its antigen is unknown.

Trimming removed 6 bases at V and 6 bases at J, with 21 bases between. This CDR3 contains 17 residues. cDNA libraries for TCR beta contained unique molecular identifiers. With about 1 to 11 million T cells as the source, hundreds of thousands of cDNA molecules resulted. Each CDR3 protein is one row after TCRdb ran MiXCR on the PCR reads. The sample records 820,000 or so distinct CDR3 sequences, approximately 57% being singletons. The sequenced sample was blood. This sequence joins TRBV12-3 or TRBV12-4 and TRBJ1-6; D is possibly TRBD1 (5 bases). The clonotype was recovered from a girl aged 10 to 17 with multiple sclerosis. Written as DNA, the CDR3 is TGTGCCAGCAGCGCCGGGGGGGAATCGAGGGCTAATTCACCCCTCCACTTT. Translating gives CASSAGGESRANSPLHF.